The 18 T cell receptor beta chains reported below all come from one sample, sequenced in a study of blood T cell repertoires in COVID-19 (dated by TCRdb to between 2020 and 2021). The method behind the library was the immunoSEQ multiplex PCR assay. What TCRdb holds here is the immuneACCESS table cut down to in-frame rearrangements. Part of the clones is not present; checked against another copy, under half of the missing clones reflect an unresolved V gene, and the others are unexplained. Within this sample are 50,000 to 60,000 clones, with 90% of them counted one time only. Jointly, the top ten make up about 10% of the sample. Material: peripheral blood. These receptors all stem from a woman of 80 years or more with acute or convalescent COVID-19.

The rearrangement joins TRBV20-1 to TRBJ1-5; no reliable D call. This CDR3 spans 13 amino acids. V was trimmed by 3 bases and J by 2 bases, leaving 8 bases between them. Per the germline V gene, CDR1 is DFQATT and CDR2 is SNEGSKA (reference sequence). The chain's CDR3 is CSASRQGNQPQHF. CDR3 bases: TGCAGTGCTAGTCGGCAGGGCAATCAGCCCCAGCATTTT.

This chain uses TRBV4-1 with TRBJ2-3; 8 bases line up with TRBD1. Germline V gene sequence: CDR1 MGHRA, CDR2 YSYEKL. The CDR3 extends over 14 amino acids. Trimming took 4 bases from V and 5 from J; bases not matched to a gene: 5. The CDR3 bases are TGCGCCAGCAGCCTCCGACAGGGGAAAGATACGCAGTATTTT. Its translation: CASSLRQGKDTQYF.

V usage is TRBV6-5 and J usage is TRBJ1-2, with 9 bases that match TRBD1. J was trimmed by 7 bases and V by 2 bases; bases with no gene match: 8. Germline V gene data show CDR1 as MNHEY and CDR2 as SVGAGI. This CDR3 region has 15 residues. CDR3 residues: CASSYSRGQGSGYTF. Written as DNA, the CDR3 is TGTGCCAGCAGTTACAGTCGGGGACAGGGAAGTGGCTACACCTTC.

The gene calls are TRBV7-8 and TRBJ2-3; TRBD2 matches at 12 bases. The germline gives CDR1 SGHVS, CDR2 FQNEAQ. CDR3 length equals 14 residues. The V and J ends lost 6 bases and 3 bases, in that order; junction bases with no gene match: 1. This CDR3 reads CASRTSGRTDTQYF. DNA for the CDR3: TGTGCCAGCAGGACTAGCGGGAGAACAGATACGCAGTATTTT. Together with reference TRBV7-8 and TRBJ2-3, the CDR3 gives the full variable domain: GAGVSQSPRYKVAKRGQDVALRCDPISGHVSLFWYQQALGQGPEFLTYFQNEAQLDKSGLPSDRFFAERPEGSVSTLKIQRTQQEDSAVYLCASRTSGRTDTQYFGPGTRLTVL.

V is TRBV7-8 and J is TRBJ1-2, with 7 bases aligning to TRBD1. The ends lost 5 bases at V and 5 bases at J; junction bases unmatched: 17. Germline V gene lookup returns CDR1 SGHVS and CDR2 FQNEAQ. This CDR3 has 17 residues. The DNA of the CDR3 is TGTGCCAGCAGCGCAACAGGGGCGTATCTCGGGGCTTATGGCTACACCTTC. Amino acids: CASSATGAYLGAYGYTF.

The chain couples TRBV29-1 to TRBJ2-7, with 7 bases aligning to TRBD1. The CDR3 consists of 13 residues. After removal of 4 bases from V and 4 bases from J, the junction contained 7 bases not matched to a gene. Germline V gives CDR1 SQVTM, CDR2 ANQGSEA. CDR3 loop: CSVAPGQWYEQYF. The CDR3 DNA is TGCAGCGTTGCTCCGGGACAGTGGTACGAGCAGTACTTC.

This clone was recorded once. J is TRBJ1-6 and V is TRBV19; 9 bases fit TRBD1. From germline, CDR1 is LNHDA and CDR2 SQIVND (reference sequence). CDR3 length: 15 amino acids. The V and J ends lost 5 bases and 7 bases, in that order; junction bases with no gene match: 6. The CDR3 spells CASSSRDRVNSPLHF. As DNA, the CDR3 is TGTGCCAGTAGTTCCCGGGACAGGGTAAATTCACCCCTCCACTTT.

The chain couples TRBV3-1 (or the pseudogene TRBV3-2) to TRBJ1-1, with D possibly being TRBD1 (5 bases). The germline V gene encodes CDR1 LGHDT and CDR2 YNNKEL (reference sequence). The germline V and J ends were trimmed by 2 bases and 0 bases, with 16 bases remaining between them. The CDR3 consists of 17 residues. DNA of the CDR3: TGTGCCAGCAGCCAAAGTAAGGTACAGGTCATGAACACTGAAGCTTTCTTT. This sequence encodes CASSQSKVQVMNTEAFF.

This chain joins TRBV10-3 and TRBJ2-5; 7 positions match TRBD2. V was pared by 0 bases and J by 4 bases, with 8 bases of the junction left unmatched. Germline V gene data show CDR1 as ENHRY and CDR2 as SYGVKD. The CDR3 is 16 amino acids. CDR3 bases: TGTGCCATCAGTGAGTCGGGAGGGGTTGGGGGAGAGACCCAGTACTTC. Its translation: CAISESGGVGGETQYF.

V usage is TRBV5-1 and J usage is TRBJ2-7; 10 bases map to TRBD1. The V and J ends lost 4 bases and 3 bases, in that order; junction bases with no gene match: 4. Germline V gene lookup returns CDR1 SGHRS and CDR2 YFSETQ. The CDR3 is 14 residues long. The CDR3 protein is CASSPGTGVYEQYF. In DNA, the CDR3 is TGCGCCAGCAGCCCCGGGACAGGGGTCTACGAGCAGTACTTC. Based on the CDR3 plus reference TRBV5-1 and TRBJ2-7, the full variable domain is KAGVTQTPRYLIKTRGQQVTLSCSPISGHRSVSWYQQTPGQGLQFLFEYFSETQRNKGNFPGRFSGRQFSNSRSEMNVSTLELGDSALYLCASSPGTGVYEQYFGPGTRLTVT.

The V call is TRBV7-3, the J call TRBJ2-7; 11 bases agree with TRBD2. Unmatched junction bases numbered 8, after V lost 2 bases and J lost 8 bases. This CDR3 region has 15 residues. The germline V gene encodes CDR1 SGHTA and CDR2 FQGTGA. CDR3 region: CASSLALAGGDQQYF. The CDR3 DNA sequence: TGTGCCAGCAGCTTAGCCCTAGCGGGAGGAGATCAGCAGTACTTC. The variable domain in full, completed from reference TRBV7-3 and TRBJ2-7, reads GAGVSQTPSNKVTEKGKYVELRCDPISGHTALYWYRQSLGQGPEFLIYFQGTGAADDSGLPNDRFFAVRPEGSVSTLKIQRTERGDSAVYLCASSLALAGGDQQYFGPGTRLTVT.

The chain uses TRBV7-2 and TRBJ1-3; D is possibly TRBD1 (6 bases). The CDR3 covers 14 residues. Per the germline V gene, CDR1 is SGHTA and CDR2 is FQGNSA. The germline V and J ends were trimmed by 4 bases and 3 bases, with 10 bases remaining between them. CDR3 in DNA: TGTGCCAGCAGCTCCACAGGGTATGGAAACACCATATATTTT. It is translated as CASSSTGYGNTIYF.

As DNA, the CDR3 is TGTGCCAGTAGTATTGGAGGAGGGAATGAAAAACTGTTTTTT. Protein product: CASSIGGGNEKLFF. The gene calls are TRBV19 and TRBJ1-4; D remains ambiguous. CDR1 LNHDA and CDR2 SQIVND come from the germline V gene (reference sequence). CDR3 length: 14 residues. Trimming removed 3 bases from V and 5 bases from J, with 10 bases in between.

The chain has TRBV29-1 and TRBJ1-4; 7 bases agree with TRBD1. J was trimmed by 6 bases and V by 6 bases; bases with no gene match: 13. The germline V gene encodes CDR1 SQVTM and CDR2 ANQGSEA. The CDR3 spans 15 residues. Written as DNA, the CDR3 is TGCAGCGTCGTAAGAAGACAGGGCTCGGATGAAAAACTGTTTTTT. This translates into CSVVRRQGSDEKLFF.

The rearrangement links TRBV5-1 to TRBJ2-7, with 8 positions matching TRBD1. The length of the CDR3 is 20 residues. J lost 3 bases, V lost 0 bases, and 20 bases had no gene match. Germline CDR1 and CDR2: SGHRS and YFSETQ. The DNA of the CDR3 is TGCGCCAGCAGCTTGGCCTCCCGGGCAGGGGGCCAAGGGGCGAGCTACGAGCAGTACTTC. This codes for CASSLASRAGGQGASYEQYF.

The CDR3 nucleotides are TGTGCCAGCAGCAATGGGAGAGATACGCAGTATTTT. Translated: CASSNGRDTQYF. The chain is built from TRBV6-2 or TRBV6-3 and TRBJ2-3; tentatively, D is TRBD2 (5 bases). The germline V gene encodes CDR1 MNHEY and CDR2 SVGEGT. There are 12 residues in the CDR3. The V and J ends lost 6 bases and 5 bases respectively, with 9 bases between them.

The genes are TRBV15 and TRBJ1-5; TRBD1 matches at 9 bases. The CDR3 length is 17 residues. Germline CDR1 and CDR2: LNHNV and YYDKDF (reference sequence). Unmatched junction bases numbered 17, after V lost 5 bases and J lost 9 bases. This CDR3 is CATSGESGTGGRRPQHF. DNA for the CDR3: TGTGCCACCAGCGGGGAGTCAGGTACAGGGGGCCGCCGGCCCCAGCATTTT. The full variable domain, its missing parts supplied by reference TRBV15 and TRBJ1-5, is DAMVIQNPRYQVTQFGKPVTLSCSQTLNHNVMYWYQQKSSQAPKLLFHYYDKDFNNEADTPDNFQSRRPNTSFCFLDIRSPGLGDTAMYLCATSGESGTGGRRPQHFGDGTRLSIL.

The rearrangement joins TRBV7-2 to TRBJ2-7; D is undetermined. The germline V and J ends were trimmed by 2 bases and 2 bases, with 7 bases remaining between them. The V gene's germline CDR1 is SGHTA and CDR2 FQGNSA. The CDR3 sequence is 13 residues long. CDR3 bases: TGTGCCAGCAGCTTATTCTTCCCCTACGAGCAGTACTTC. Its translation: CASSLFFPYEQYF.